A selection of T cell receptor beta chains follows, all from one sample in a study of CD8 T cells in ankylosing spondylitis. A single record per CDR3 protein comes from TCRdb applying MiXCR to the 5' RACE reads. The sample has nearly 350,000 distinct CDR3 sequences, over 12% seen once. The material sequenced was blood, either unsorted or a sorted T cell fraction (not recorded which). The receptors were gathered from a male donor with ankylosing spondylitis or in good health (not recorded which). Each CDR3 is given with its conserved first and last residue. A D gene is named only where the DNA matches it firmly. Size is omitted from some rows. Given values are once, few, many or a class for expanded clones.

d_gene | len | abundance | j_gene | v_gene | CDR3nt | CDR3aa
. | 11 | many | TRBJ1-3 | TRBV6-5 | TGTGCCAGCAGTACGGGAAACACCATATATTTT | CASSTGNTIYF
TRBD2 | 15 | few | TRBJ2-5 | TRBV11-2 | TGTGCCAGCAGCTTGGGGCTAGCGGGAGAGGAGACCCAGTACTTC | CASSLGLAGEETQYF
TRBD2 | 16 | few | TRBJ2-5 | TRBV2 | TGTGCCAGCAGTGAACTAGCGGGGGGGGGCCAAGAGACCCAGTACTTC | CASSELAGGGQETQYF
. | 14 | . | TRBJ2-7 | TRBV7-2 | TGTGCCAGCAGCTTTAGGGGGGGCGCCTACGAGCAGTACTTC | CASSFRGGAYEQYF
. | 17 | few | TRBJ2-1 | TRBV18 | TGTGCCAGCTCACCGCCCGGGGCGGGACTCTCCTACAATGAGCAGTTCTTC | CASSPPGAGLSYNEQFF
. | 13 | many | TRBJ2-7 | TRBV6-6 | TGTGCCAGCAGTTACGAGGCAGAATACGAGCAGTACTTC | CASSYEAEYEQYF
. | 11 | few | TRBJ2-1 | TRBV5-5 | TGTGCCAGCAGCTCGGCCGGGACTCAGTTCTTC | CASSSAGTQFF
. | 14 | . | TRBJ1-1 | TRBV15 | TGTGCCACGAAAGCTCAGACAGAGAACACTGAAGCTTTCTTT | CATKAQTENTEAFF
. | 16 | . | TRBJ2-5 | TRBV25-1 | TGTGCCAGCAGTAACTTCCGGGACTTCCAACAAGAGACCCAGTACTTC | CASSNFRDFQQETQYF
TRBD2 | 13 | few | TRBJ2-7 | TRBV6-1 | TGTGCCAGCAGCCCCGGGACTAGAGACGAGCAGTACTTC | CASSPGTRDEQYF
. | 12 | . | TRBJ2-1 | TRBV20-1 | TGCAGTGCTATAACTTCGGGCCCGGAGCAGTTCTTC | CSAITSGPEQFF
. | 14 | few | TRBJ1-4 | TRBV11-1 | TGTGCCAGCAGCTTTTCGGGGCCGACGGAAAAACTGTTTTTT | CASSFSGPTEKLFF
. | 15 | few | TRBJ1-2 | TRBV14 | TGTGCCAGCAGCCAAGAGGGGGAGGGGAACTATGGCTACACCTTC | CASSQEGEGNYGYTF
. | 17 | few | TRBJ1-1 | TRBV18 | TGTGCCAGCTCACCACGGGGGGATATGAGCGGTAACACTGAAGCTTTCTTT | CASSPRGDMSGNTEAFF
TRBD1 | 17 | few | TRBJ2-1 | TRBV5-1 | TGCGCCAGCAGCGTAGGTCCCGGGACAGGGGGTGGGGATGAGCAGTTCTTC | CASSVGPGTGGGDEQFF
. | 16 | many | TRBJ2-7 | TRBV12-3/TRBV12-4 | TGTGCCAGCAGTCTCAGACAAGCCCTCAACTCCTACGAGCAGTACTTC | CASSLRQALNSYEQYF
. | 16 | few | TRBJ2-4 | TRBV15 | TGTGCCACCAGCAGAGGGGAGGATAGAGCCAAAAACATTCAGTACTTC | CATSRGEDRAKNIQYF
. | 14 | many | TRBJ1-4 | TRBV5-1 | TGCGCCAGCAGCTTGGAAAGGGCTAATGAAAAACTGTTTTTT | CASSLERANEKLFF
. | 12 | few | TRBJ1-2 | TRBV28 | TGTGCCAGCAGTTCCCCCGACGCCGGCTACACCTTC | CASSSPDAGYTF
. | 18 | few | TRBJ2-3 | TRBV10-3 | TGTGCCATCAGTGAGGCGGGCCCAGGCCCGACTAGCACAGATACGCAGTATTTT | CAISEAGPGPTSTDTQYF
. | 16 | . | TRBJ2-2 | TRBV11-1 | TGTGCCAGCAGCTTAGAAACGGTGTCCAAGACCGGGGAGCTGTTTTTT | CASSLETVSKTGELFF
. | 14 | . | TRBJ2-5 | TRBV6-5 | TGTGCCAGCAGTTACTGGTCCGGTGGAGAGACCCAGTACTTC | CASSYWSGGETQYF
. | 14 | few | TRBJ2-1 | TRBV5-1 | TGCGCCAGCAGCTTGGGGGGAGTCAACAATGAGCAGTTCTTC | CASSLGGVNNEQFF
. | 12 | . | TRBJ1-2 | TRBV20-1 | TGCAGTGCTAGCCCACCTAACTATGGCTACACCTTC | CSASPPNYGYTF
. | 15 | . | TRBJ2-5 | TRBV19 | TGTGCCAGTAGTCTCTACTCCGGGACAAAAGAGACCCAGTACTTC | CASSLYSGTKETQYF
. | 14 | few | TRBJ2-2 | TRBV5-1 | TGCGCCAGCAGCTCAGGGGCGACCACCGGGGAGCTGTTTTTT | CASSSGATTGELFF
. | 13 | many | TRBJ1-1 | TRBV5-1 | TGCGCCAGCAGCTTGGCCAGCGGGTATGAAGCTTTCTTT | CASSLASGYEAFF
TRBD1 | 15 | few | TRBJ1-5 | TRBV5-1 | TGCGCCAGCAGCTTATCAGGGGGAGACAATCAGCCCCAGCATTTT | CASSLSGGDNQPQHF
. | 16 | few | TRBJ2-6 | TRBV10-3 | TGTGCCATCAGTGGAACAGGGACCTCTGGGGCCAACGTCCTGACTTTC | CAISGTGTSGANVLTF
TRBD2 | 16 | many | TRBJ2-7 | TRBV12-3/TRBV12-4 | TGCGCCAGCAGCCTAGGACTAGCGGGAGGGTCCTACGAGCAGTACTTC | CASSLGLAGGSYEQYF
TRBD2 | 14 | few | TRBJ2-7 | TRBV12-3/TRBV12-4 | TGTGCCAGCAGTTCGGGACTAGCGCCCTACGAGCAGTACTTC | CASSSGLAPYEQYF
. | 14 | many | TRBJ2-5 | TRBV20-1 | TGCAGTGCTATTGGGGTAGAGGGGAGAGAGACCCAGTACTTC | CSAIGVEGRETQYF
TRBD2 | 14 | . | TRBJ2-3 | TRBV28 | TGTGCCAGCAGTATAGCGGGGCGCACAGATACGCAGTATTTT | CASSIAGRTDTQYF
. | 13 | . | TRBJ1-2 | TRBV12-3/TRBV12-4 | TGTGCCAGCAGTCCTGACTTAGCCCGTGGCTACACCTTC | CASSPDLARGYTF
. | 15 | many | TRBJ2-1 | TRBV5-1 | TGCGCCAGTTCGCCCAGCCAGAACTCCTACAATGAGCAGTTCTTC | CASSPSQNSYNEQFF
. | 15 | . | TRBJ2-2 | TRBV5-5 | TGTGCCAGCAGCTGGACAGAGCCGAACACCGGGGAGCTGTTTTTT | CASSWTEPNTGELFF
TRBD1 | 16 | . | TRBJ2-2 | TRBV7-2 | TGTGCCAGCAGCGTACCAGGGGGCTCGAACACCGGGGAGCTGTTTTTT | CASSVPGGSNTGELFF
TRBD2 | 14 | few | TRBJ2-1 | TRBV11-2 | TGTGCCAGCAGCTTTCCCTTACTAGCGGGTGAGCAGTTCTTC | CASSFPLLAGEQFF
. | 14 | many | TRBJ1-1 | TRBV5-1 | TGCGCCAGCAGCTTGACAGGGAAGGACACTGAAGCTTTCTTT | CASSLTGKDTEAFF
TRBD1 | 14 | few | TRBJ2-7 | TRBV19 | TGTGCCAGTAGTAGCACGGGACAGACCTACGAGCAGTACTTC | CASSSTGQTYEQYF
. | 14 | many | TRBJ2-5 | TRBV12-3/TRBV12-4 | TGTGCCAGCAGTTTAAGAGGGATACAAGAGACCCAGTACTTC | CASSLRGIQETQYF
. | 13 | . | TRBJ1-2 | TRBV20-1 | TGCAGTGCTAGAGAAACACAGGGCTATGGCTACACCTTC | CSARETQGYGYTF
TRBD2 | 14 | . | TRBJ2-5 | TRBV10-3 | TGTGCCATCGGGGGGGAGTTACAAGACGAGACCCAGTACTTC | CAIGGELQDETQYF
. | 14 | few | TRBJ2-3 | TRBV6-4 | TGTGCCAGCAGTGACTCAGCGGGCACAGATACGCAGTATTTT | CASSDSAGTDTQYF
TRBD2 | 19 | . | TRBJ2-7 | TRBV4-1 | TGCGCCAGCAGCCAAGATACTAGCGGGGGCCCCCTCCTCGCCTACGAGCAGTACTTC | CASSQDTSGGPLLAYEQYF
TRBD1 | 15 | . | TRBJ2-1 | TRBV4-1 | TGCGCCAGCAGCCAGGGGGGACAGGGTAGGAATGAGCAGTTCTTC | CASSQGGQGRNEQFF
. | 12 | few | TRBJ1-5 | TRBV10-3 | TGTGCCATCAGTGGTCCCAATCAGCCCCAGCATTTT | CAISGPNQPQHF
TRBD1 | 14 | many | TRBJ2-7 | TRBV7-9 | TGTGCCAGCAGTTCGGACAGGGGCTCCTACGAGCAGTACTTC | CASSSDRGSYEQYF
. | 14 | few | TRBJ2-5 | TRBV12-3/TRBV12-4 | TGTGCCAGCAGTCCTAACGGGGAGACGGGGACCCAGTACTTC | CASSPNGETGTQYF
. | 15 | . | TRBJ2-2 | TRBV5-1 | TGCGCCAGCAGCTTGGTGGAAAGGGACACCGGGGAGCTGTTTTTT | CASSLVERDTGELFF
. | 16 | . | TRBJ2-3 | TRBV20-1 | TGCAGTGCTGGGCCGCCCAACGGGCGGGGGCCAGATACGCAGTATTTT | CSAGPPNGRGPDTQYF
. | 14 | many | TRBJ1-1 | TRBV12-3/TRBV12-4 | TGTGCCAGCAGATATGGGACGGCCAACACTGAAGCTTTCTTT | CASRYGTANTEAFF
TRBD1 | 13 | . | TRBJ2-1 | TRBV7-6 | TGTGCCAGCACAGGGAACAGGGGGGATGAGCAGTTCTTC | CASTGNRGDEQFF
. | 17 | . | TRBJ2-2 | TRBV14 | TGTGCCAGCAGCCAAGGACCGGCGAGCGCACACACCGGGGAGCTGTTTTTT | CASSQGPASAHTGELFF